This T cell receptor (beta chain) is from a study of blood T cell repertoires in COVID-19. Trimming at V came to 1 base and at J to 3 bases, leaving 9 bases not matched to a gene. The CDR3 contains 16 residues. CDR1 and CDR2 from the germline V gene are SEHNR and FQNEAQ (reference sequence). Measured with immunoSEQ multiplex PCR; TCRdb has only the in-frame clones, and not every one. The sample carries more than 200,000 clones, more than 70% recorded once. The rearrangement links TRBV7-9 to TRBJ2-7, with 7 bases matching TRBD2. The source material was peripheral blood. The receptor comes from a woman aged 60-75 years with acute or convalescent COVID-19. This CDR3 reads CASSLGPSSGVYEQYF. DNA of the CDR3: TGTGCCAGCAGCTTAGGGCCCTCTAGCGGTGTCTACGAGCAGTACTTC.